Detailed here is one T cell receptor beta chain. The data were taken from a study of control samples from healthy donors and cancer patients. The CDR3 loop spans 14 amino acids. V lost 8 bases, J lost 2 bases, and 7 bases stayed unmatched. Germline CDR1 LNHDA, CDR2 SQIVND (reference sequence). Method: immunoSEQ multiplex PCR; TCRdb's copy keeps in-frame clones and lacks some. Here the sample spans roughly 130,000 clones, more than 80% being singletons. V gene TRBV19 combines with J gene TRBJ1-2; 8 bases are a match to TRBD1. Sample: blood. This receptor was taken from a man younger than 30 in good health. CDR3 in amino acids: CASQDRERNYGYTF. CDR3 sequence (DNA): TGTGCCAGTCAGGACAGGGAAAGAAACTATGGCTACACCTTC.